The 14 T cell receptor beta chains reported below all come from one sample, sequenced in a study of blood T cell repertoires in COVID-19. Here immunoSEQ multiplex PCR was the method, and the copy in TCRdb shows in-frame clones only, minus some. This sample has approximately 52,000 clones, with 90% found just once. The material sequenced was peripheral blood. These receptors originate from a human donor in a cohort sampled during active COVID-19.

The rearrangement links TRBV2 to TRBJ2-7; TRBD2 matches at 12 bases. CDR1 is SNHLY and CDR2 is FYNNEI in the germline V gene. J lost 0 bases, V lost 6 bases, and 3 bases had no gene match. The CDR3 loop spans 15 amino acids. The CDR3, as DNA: TGTGCCAGCAGGAGGACTAGCGGGGACTCCTACGAGCAGTACTTC. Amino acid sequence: CASRRTSGDSYEQYF.

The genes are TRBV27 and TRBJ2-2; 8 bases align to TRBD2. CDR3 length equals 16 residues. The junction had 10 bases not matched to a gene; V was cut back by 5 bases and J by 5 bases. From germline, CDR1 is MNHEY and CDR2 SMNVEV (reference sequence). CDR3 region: CASSARGGAGTGELFF. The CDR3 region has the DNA TGTGCCAGCAGTGCCCGGGGGGGGGCGGGAACCGGGGAGCTGTTTTTT.

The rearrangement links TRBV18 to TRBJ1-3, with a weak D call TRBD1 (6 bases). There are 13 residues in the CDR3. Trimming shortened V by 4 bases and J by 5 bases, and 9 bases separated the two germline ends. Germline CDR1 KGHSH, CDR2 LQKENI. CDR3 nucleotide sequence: TGTGCCAGCTCACGGCAGGGGAGAAACACCATATATTTT. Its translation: CASSRQGRNTIYF.

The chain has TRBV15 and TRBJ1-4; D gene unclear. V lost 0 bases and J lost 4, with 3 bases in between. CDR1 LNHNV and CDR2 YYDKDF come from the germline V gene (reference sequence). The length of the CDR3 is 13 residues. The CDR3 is CATSRESNEKLFF. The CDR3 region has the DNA TGTGCCACCAGCAGAGAGAGTAATGAAAAACTGTTTTTT.

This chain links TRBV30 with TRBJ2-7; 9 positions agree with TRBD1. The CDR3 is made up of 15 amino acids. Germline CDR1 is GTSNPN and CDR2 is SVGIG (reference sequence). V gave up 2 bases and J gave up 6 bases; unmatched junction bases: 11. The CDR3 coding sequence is TGTGCCTGGAGTACCACAGGGGGCGTTGGTTCCGAGCAGTACTTC. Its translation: CAWSTTGGVGSEQYF.

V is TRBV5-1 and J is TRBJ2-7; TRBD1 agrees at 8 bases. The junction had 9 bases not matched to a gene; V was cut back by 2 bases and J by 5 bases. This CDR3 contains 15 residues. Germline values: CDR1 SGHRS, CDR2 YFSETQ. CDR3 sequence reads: CASSLGTGKAHEQYF. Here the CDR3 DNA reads TGCGCCAGCAGCTTAGGGACAGGTAAGGCCCACGAGCAGTACTTC. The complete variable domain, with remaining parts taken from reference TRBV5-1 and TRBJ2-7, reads KAGVTQTPRYLIKTRGQQVTLSCSPISGHRSVSWYQQTPGQGLQFLFEYFSETQRNKGNFPGRFSGRQFSNSRSEMNVSTLELGDSALYLCASSLGTGKAHEQYFGPGTRLTVT.

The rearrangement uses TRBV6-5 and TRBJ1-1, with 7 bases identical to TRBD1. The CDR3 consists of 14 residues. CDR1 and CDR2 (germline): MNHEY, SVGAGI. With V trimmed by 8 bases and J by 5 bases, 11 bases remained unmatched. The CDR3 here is CASGGQVGGTEAFF. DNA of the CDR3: TGTGCCAGCGGAGGACAGGTGGGTGGAACTGAAGCTTTCTTT.

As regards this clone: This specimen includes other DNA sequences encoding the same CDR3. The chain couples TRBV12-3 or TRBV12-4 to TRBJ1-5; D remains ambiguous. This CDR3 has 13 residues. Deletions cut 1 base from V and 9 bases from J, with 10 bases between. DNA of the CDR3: TGTGCCAGCAGTTTAGGAGGGCCGGGGCCCCAGCATTTT. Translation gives CASSLGGPGPQHF.

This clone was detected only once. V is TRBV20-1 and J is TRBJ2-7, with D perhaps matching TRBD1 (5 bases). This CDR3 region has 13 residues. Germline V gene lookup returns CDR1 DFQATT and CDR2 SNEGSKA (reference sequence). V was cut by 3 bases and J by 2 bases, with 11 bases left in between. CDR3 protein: CSASRQGTYEQYF. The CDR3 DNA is TGCAGTGCTAGTCGTCAGGGAACCTACGAGCAGTACTTC.

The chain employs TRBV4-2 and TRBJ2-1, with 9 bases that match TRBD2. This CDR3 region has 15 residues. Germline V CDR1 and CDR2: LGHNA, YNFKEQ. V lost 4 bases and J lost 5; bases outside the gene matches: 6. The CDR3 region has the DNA TGTGCCAGCAGCCCTTTAGCGGGAGCTAACAATGAGCAGTTCTTC. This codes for CASSPLAGANNEQFF.

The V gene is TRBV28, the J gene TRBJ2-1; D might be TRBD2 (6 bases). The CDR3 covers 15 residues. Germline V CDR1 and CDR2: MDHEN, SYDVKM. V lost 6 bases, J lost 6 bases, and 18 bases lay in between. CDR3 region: CASSPPNLASNEQFF. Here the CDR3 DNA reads TGTGCCAGCAGCCCGCCCAATCTAGCGAGCAATGAGCAGTTCTTC.

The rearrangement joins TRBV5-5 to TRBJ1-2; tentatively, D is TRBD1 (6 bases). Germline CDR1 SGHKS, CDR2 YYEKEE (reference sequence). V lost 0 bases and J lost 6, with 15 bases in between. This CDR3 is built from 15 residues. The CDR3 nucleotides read TGTGCCAGCAGCTTGGGGGGGACACCCTTCGATGGCTACACCTTC. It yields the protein CASSLGGTPFDGYTF.

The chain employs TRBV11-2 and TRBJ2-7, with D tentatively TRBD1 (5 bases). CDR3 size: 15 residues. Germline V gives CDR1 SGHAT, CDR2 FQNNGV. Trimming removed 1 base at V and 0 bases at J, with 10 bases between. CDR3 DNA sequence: TGTGCCAGCAGCTTAGGACAGCCACTCTCCTACGAGCAGTACTTC. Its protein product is CASSLGQPLSYEQYF.

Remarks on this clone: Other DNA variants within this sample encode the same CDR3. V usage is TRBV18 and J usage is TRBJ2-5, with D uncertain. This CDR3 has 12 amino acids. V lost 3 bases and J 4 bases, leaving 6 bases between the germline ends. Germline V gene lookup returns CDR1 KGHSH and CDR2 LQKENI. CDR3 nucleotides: TGTGCCAGCTCACCCAGCGCAGAGACCCAGTACTTC. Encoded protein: CASSPSAETQYF.